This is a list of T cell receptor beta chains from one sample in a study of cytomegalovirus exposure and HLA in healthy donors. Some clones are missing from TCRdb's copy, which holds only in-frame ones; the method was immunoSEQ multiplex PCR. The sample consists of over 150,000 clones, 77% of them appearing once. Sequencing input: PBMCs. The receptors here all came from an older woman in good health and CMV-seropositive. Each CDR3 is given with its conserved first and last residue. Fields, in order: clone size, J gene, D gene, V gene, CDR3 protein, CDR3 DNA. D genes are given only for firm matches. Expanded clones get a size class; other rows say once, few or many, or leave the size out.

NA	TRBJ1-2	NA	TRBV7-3	CASSLNSAEPLYGYTF	TGTGCCAGCAGCTTAAATTCGGCGGAGCCACTTTATGGCTACACCTTC
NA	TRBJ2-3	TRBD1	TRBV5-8	CASSTGTGDKGDTQYF	TGTGCCAGCAGTACCGGGACAGGGGATAAAGGAGATACGCAGTATTTT
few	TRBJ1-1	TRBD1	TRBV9	CASSVSQGMWTEAFF	TGTGCCAGCAGCGTATCACAGGGGATGTGGACTGAAGCTTTCTTT
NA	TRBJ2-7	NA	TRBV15	CATSRESGPGYEQYF	TGTGCCACCAGCAGAGAATCAGGGCCAGGCTACGAGCAGTACTTC
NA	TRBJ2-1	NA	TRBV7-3	CASSPQTGSYNEQFF	TGTGCCAGCAGCCCACAGACAGGCTCCTACAATGAGCAGTTCTTC
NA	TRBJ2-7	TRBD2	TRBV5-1	CASSSGLAGPPYEQYF	TGCGCCAGCAGCTCAGGACTAGCGGGGCCCCCCTACGAGCAGTACTTC
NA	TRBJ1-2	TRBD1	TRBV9	CASSQKGAGGNYGYTF	TGTGCCAGCAGCCAAAAGGGCGCAGGGGGCAACTATGGCTACACCTTC
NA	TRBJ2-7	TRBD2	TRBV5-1	CASSPSPGTSGRASYEQYF	TGCGCCAGCAGCCCTAGTCCCGGGACTAGCGGGAGGGCCTCCTACGAGCAGTACTTC
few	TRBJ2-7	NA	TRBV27	CASSSRLVHEQYF	TGTGCCAGCAGTTCCAGACTAGTCCACGAGCAGTACTTC
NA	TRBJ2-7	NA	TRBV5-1	CASSLGQGLEQYF	TGCGCCAGCAGCTTGGGCCAGGGACTCGAGCAGTACTTC
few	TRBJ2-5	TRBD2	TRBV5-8	CASSSGTSGRETQYF	TGTGCCAGCAGCTCAGGGACTAGCGGGAGGGAGACCCAGTACTTC
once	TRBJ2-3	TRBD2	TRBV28	CASTTPGGTQYF	TGTGCCAGCACGACCCCGGGGGGTACGCAGTATTTT
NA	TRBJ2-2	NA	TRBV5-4	CASRVGLNASTGELFF	TGTGCCAGCAGGGTGGGGCTGAACGCGAGCACCGGGGAGCTGTTTTTT
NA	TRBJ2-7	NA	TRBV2	CASSVDTGKYEQYF	TGTGCCAGCAGTGTAGATACAGGGAAATACGAGCAGTACTTC
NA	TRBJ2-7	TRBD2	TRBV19	CASSAHGASGRKMSSYEQYF	TGTGCCAGTAGCGCCCACGGGGCAAGCGGGAGAAAGATGAGCTCCTACGAGCAGTACTTC
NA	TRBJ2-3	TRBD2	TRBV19	CASSLAGGIRTDTQYF	TGTGCCAGTAGCCTAGCGGGGGGCATCCGCACAGATACGCAGTATTTT
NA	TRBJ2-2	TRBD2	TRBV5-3	CARSLVFWGGYCFWELFF	TGTGCCAGAAGCTTGGTTTTTTGGGGAGGGTATTGTTTTTGGGAGCTGTTTTTT
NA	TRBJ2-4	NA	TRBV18	CASSPDRGKNSQYF	TGTGCCAGCTCACCCGATAGGGGTAAAAACAGTCAGTACTTC
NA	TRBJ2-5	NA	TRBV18	CASSPRTGEETQYF	TGTGCCAGCTCACCACGGACGGGAGAAGAGACCCAGTACTTC
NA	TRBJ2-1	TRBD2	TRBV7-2	CASSLARGGSGGRGYNGQFF	TGTGCCAGCAGCTTAGCTCGGGGAGGTAGCGGGGGGCGGGGCTACAATGGGCAGTTCTTC
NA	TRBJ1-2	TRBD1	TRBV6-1	CASKGQGMDYGYTF	TGTGCCAGCAAGGGACAGGGTATGGACTATGGCTACACCTTC
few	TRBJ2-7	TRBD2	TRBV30	CAWSIAGGPEQYF	TGTGCCTGGAGTATAGCGGGGGGGCCCGAGCAGTACTTC